This T cell receptor beta chain stems from a study of read filtering for tumor transcriptome and immune sequencing (dated by TCRdb to between 2020 and 2021). The study in broad terms: The cohort consisted of approximately 16 male and around 15 female patients, with a mean age of approximately 66 years and an age range of roughly 45 to 85. By revised international staging, roughly 8 patients were R-ISS I, fewer than 20 were R-ISS II and about seven were R-ISS III. After DNase treatment, whole-transcriptome libraries were prepared using the TruSeq RNA Access Library Prep Kit. Per sample, about 4 to 11 million TCR-region mapped reads were obtained with IR-seq, compared with only roughly 80 to 1273 with RNA-seq. The study compared TCR repertoires from targeted immune repertoire sequencing and bulk whole-transcriptome sequencing run on the same bone marrow samples. As a main aim, a read-filtering strategy for immune repertoire data was addressed, with the specific question being whether clonotypes supported by a single read should be removed.

This clonotype came up a few times. Its antigen remains undetermined. No clone much larger than this one lies a single base away; base qualities are absent. The study at large found these results: The sorted CD138-negative fraction was a mixed bone marrow immune population, not purified T cells. Compared with RNA-seq, IR-seq captured clonotypes at much higher depth and more reliably, and a smaller IR-seq throughput was enough to identify most shared clonotypes. Single-read clonotypes made up about 81.9% of clonotypes but about 3.2% of total reads in IR-seq, and approximately 73% of clonotypes and 35% to 50% of reads in RNA-seq. When single-read clonotypes were removed, the proportions of shared clonotypes in IR-seq and RNA-seq correlated more strongly.

The Immunoverse kit was used to build TCR libraries from roughly 370 ng RNA, with molecular barcoded adaptors covering alpha/delta and beta/gamma chains. TCR library preparation was performed with the same RNA that was used for transcriptome sequencing. Sequencing of the TCR libraries was done on an Illumina HiSeq 4000 with 2 x 150 cycles. On the study's bioinformatics: TCR reads were aligned to human V, D, J and C references and assembled into CDR3 clonotypes with MiXCR, including quality filtering and error correction. The tcR package in R was used to analyze clonotype counts and gene usage diversity. Raw mapping reads were checked after the RNA-seq reads had been mapped by STAR aligner version 2.5.3a onto the human GRCh37 genome. To test the effect of sequencing depth on detected clonotypes, IR-seq fastq files were randomly downsampled using Seqtk 1.3. TCRdb applied fastp at Q25 and MiXCR to the public reads, then kept only in-frame beta chains. Each CDR3 protein gets just one entry, which takes the most common genes and DNA from the rows behind it. For this entry, the V and J calls and clone size follow TCRdb and not the study's own pipeline. The sample yields around 65,000 distinct CDR3 sequences; about a fifth were counted once. Over 12% of the sample is held by the ten biggest clonotypes.

Bone marrow was sampled from every patient at the time of active disease. Ficoll-Hypaque density gradient centrifugation was used to isolate bone marrow mononuclear cells. CD138-negative cells were obtained by negative selection after labeling with CD138 magnetic microbeads on a MACS separator, removing myeloma plasma cells. Flow cytometry on an Attune NxT with CD138 antibodies was used to check the purity of the isolated cells. Total RNA was extracted using TRIzol reagent and was quantified on a NanoDrop spectrophotometer. For each patient, the CD138-negative bone marrow sample underwent paired RNA-seq and IR-seq. The sequenced material came from a population of CD138-negative cells sorted from bone marrow. The sample's cell subset or site label, decoded: bone marrow mononuclear cells depleted of CD138+ plasma/myeloma cells by negative magnetic selection. The receptor was isolated from a donor at least 40 years old with multiple myeloma.

The nucleotides read TGTGCCAGCAGATCGGACGGGTCCTTGGCTGAAGCTTTCTTT. This yields the protein CASRSDGSLAEAFF. The chain uses TRBV6-1 and TRBJ1-1, with no reliable assignment of the D segment. V loses 6 bases, J loses 6 bases, and the germline ends lie 17 bases apart. The CDR3 starts with the cysteine, ends with the phenylalanine, and has 14 residues. Left in the record is the CDR3 DNA by itself, 42 bases read in frame from the first base. The germline V gene provides CDR1 MNHNS and CDR2 SASEGT.